This record looks at one T cell receptor (beta chain) sequence and its context. Its antigen is unidentified. The CDR3 is made up of 15 amino acids. Germline V gives CDR1 SGHTA, CDR2 FQGTGA. Deletions cut 3 bases from V and 5 bases from J, with 16 bases between. The data belong to a study of OX40 agonist ivuxolimab in advanced cancers. In the study overall: An agonistic anti-OX40 (CD134) antibody, ivuxolimab, was used to treat the patients. Those treated in dose escalation had hepatocellular carcinoma, melanoma, renal cell cancer or head and neck cancer. Findings and caveats of the study: Circulating CD4+ and CD8+ T cells showed clonal expansion by week 6 at 0.1 to 3.0 mg/kg. CD4+ T cells averaged fewer expanded clones than CD8+ T cells.

TCRdb's table, derived via immunoSEQ multiplex PCR, lists solely in-frame clones and lacks some. The sample includes roughly 34,000 clones, about nine tenths of them seen just once. This sequence originates from an adult with an advanced solid tumor such as melanoma, head and neck, liver or kidney cancer. The starting material was CD4+ or CD8+ T cells sorted from blood, obtained in a trial of the OX40 agonist ivuxolimab. The rearrangement joins TRBV7-3 to TRBJ1-2; D not resolved. CDR3 DNA sequence: TGTGCCAGCAGCTTCGGGCCAGCCCAAGGGTATGGCTACACCTTC. This codes for CASSFGPAQGYGYTF.